The T cell receptor beta chain under discussion was sequenced for a study of blood T cell repertoires in COVID-19. Only in-frame clones appear in the TCRdb table, and some are missing; sequencing was by immunoSEQ multiplex PCR. The table records 430,000 or so clones, roughly 89% of them present only once. This clone showed up just once. Seattle researchers signed up patients amid active infection and tracked them longitudinally. From germline, CDR1 is KGHDR and CDR2 SFDVKD. V dropped 12 bases and J dropped 5; count of bases not matched to a gene: 13. The CDR3 covers 15 residues. This TCR came from a man between 18 and 29 years old with COVID-19, enrolled during active disease. V gene TRBV24-1 combines with J gene TRBJ2-3; 10 bases are shared with TRBD2. Specimen: peripheral blood. In DNA, the CDR3 is TGTGCCCCCCCAGGAGAAGCGGGGGGGCGAGATACGCAGTATTTT. It yields the protein CAPPGEAGGRDTQYF.